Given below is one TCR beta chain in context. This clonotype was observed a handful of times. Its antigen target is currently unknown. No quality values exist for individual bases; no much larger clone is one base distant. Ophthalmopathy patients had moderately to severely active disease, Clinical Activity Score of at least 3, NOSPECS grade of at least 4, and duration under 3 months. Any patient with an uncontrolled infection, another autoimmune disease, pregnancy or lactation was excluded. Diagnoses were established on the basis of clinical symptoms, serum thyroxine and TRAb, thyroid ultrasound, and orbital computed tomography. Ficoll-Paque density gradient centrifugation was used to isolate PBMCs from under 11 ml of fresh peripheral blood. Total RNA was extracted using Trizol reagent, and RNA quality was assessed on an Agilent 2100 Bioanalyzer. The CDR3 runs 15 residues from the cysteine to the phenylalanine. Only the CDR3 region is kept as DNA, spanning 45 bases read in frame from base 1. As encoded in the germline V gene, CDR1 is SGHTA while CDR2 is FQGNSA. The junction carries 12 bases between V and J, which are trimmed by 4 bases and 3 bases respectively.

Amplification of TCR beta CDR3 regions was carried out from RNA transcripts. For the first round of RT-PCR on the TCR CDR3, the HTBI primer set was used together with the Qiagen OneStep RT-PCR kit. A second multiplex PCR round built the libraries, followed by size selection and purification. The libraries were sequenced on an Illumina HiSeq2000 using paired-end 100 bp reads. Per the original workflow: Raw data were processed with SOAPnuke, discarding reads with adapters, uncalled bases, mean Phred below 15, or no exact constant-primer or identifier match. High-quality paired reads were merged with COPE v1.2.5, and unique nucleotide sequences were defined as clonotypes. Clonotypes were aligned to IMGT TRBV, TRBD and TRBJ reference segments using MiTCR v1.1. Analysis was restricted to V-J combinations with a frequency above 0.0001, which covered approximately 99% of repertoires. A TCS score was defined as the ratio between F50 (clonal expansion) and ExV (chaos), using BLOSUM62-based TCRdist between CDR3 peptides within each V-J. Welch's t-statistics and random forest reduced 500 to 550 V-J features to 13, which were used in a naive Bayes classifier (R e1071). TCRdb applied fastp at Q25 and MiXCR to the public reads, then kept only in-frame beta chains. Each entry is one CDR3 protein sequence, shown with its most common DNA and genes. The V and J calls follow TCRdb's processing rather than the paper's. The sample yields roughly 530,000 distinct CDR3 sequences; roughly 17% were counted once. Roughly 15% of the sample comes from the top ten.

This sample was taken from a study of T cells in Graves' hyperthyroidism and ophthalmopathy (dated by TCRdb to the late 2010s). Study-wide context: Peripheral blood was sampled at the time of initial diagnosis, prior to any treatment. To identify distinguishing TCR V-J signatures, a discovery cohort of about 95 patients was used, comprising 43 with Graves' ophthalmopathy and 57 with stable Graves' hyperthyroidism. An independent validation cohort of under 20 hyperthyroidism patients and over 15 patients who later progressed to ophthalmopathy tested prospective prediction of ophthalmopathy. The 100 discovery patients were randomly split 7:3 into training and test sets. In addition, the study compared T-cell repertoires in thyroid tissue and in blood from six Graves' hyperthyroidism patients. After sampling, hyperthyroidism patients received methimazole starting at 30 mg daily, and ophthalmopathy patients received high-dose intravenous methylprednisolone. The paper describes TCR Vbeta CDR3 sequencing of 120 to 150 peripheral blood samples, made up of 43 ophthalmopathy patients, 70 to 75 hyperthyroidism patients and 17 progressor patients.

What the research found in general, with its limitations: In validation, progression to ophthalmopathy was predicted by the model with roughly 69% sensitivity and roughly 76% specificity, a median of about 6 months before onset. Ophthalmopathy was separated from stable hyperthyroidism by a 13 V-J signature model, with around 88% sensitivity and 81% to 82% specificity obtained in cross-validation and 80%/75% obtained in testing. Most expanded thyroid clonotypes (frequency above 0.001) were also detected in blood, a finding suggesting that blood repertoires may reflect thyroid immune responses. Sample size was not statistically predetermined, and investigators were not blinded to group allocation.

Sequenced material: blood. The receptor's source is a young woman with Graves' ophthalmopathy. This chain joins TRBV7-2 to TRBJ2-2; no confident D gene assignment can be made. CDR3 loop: CASSSDLGDTGELFF. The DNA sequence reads TGTGCCAGCAGCTCGGACCTGGGTGACACCGGGGAGCTGTTTTTT.